This paragraph reports one TCR beta chain. The antigen is undetermined. TCRdb re-called the reads through MiXCR, storing one row per CDR3 protein. The sample has 350,000 to 500,000 distinct CDR3 sequences; roughly a third are singletons. This entry belongs to a study of T cell repertoires in cytomegalovirus infection. General study results and limits: Accumulated public TCR beta family frequency recognized individuals carrying CMV together with the relevant HLA.

This CDR3 is built from 15 residues. Trimming took 3 bases from V and 6 from J; bases not matched to a gene: 5. The source material was PBMCs. This receptor was identified in a human donor in good health (CMV status not recorded). Some clones in this sample may be carry-over from other donors' samples. This chain joins TRBV12-3 or TRBV12-4 and TRBJ1-5; 10 nucleotides match TRBD1. The CDR3 sequence: CASSFSTGGGQPQHF. The CDR3 DNA follows: TGTGCCAGCAGTTTCTCGACAGGGGGCGGTCAGCCCCAGCATTTT.